The 12 T cell receptor beta chains below come from one sample, sequenced in a study of breast tumors, draining lymph nodes, adjacent tissues. MiXCR, run by TCRdb on the multiplex PCR reads, gives a single entry per CDR3 protein. The repertoire holds 150,000 to 200,000 distinct CDR3 sequences, with about 34% as singletons. Axillary draining lymph nodes of breast cancer patients supplied the node samples. Specimen: axillary lymph node tissue. Every receptor here comes from a female donor with breast cancer. Some clones in this sample may be carry-over from other donors' samples.

The J gene is TRBJ1-1, the V gene TRBV4-1; 7 nucleotides line up with TRBD1. The CDR3 loop spans 14 amino acids. V dropped 3 bases and J dropped 2; count of bases not matched to a gene: 3. Per the germline V gene, CDR1 is MGHRA and CDR2 is YSYEKL. CDR3 residues: CASSQYRGNTEAFF. The CDR3 nucleotides read TGCGCCAGCAGCCAGTACAGGGGCAACACTGAAGCTTTCTTT.

The chain recombines TRBV25-1 with TRBJ2-2; D may be TRBD2 (7 bases). This CDR3 has 18 residues. The V end lost 7 bases, the J end lost 0 bases, and 21 bases lay between the germline ends. Germline CDR1 reads MGHDK; CDR2 reads SYGVNS. CDR3 in amino acids: CASIKKGGGCANTGELFF. The CDR3 DNA follows: TGTGCCAGCATCAAAAAGGGCGGGGGCTGTGCGAACACCGGGGAGCTGTTTTTT.

A few counts support this clonotype. A read error is possible here, since a much larger clone lies one base away. The V gene is TRBV20-1, the J gene TRBJ2-1, with 9 bases identical to TRBD2. CDR1 and CDR2 from the germline V gene are DFQATT and SNEGSKA (reference sequence). This CDR3 has 12 residues. CDR3 sequence: CSARFRAGGTSF. For the CDR3, the DNA is TGCAGTGCTAGATTTAGAGCGGGAGGAACGTCCTTC.

The chain links TRBV20-1 to TRBJ2-3; 8 nucleotides match TRBD2. The CDR3 consists of 18 residues. Germline V lookup: CDR1 DFQATT, CDR2 SNEGSKA (reference sequence). V trimming: 5 bases; J trimming: 0 bases; junction bases outside the gene matches: 16. CDR3 protein: CSARGGVAGRPSTDTQYF. CDR3 coding DNA: TGCAGTGCTCGGGGGGGGGTAGCCGGGAGACCTAGCACAGATACGCAGTATTTT.

This clonotype has at least ten counts. V usage is TRBV6-1 and J usage is TRBJ1-5, with D unclear. The CDR3 loop spans 18 amino acids. Germline V lookup: CDR1 MNHNS, CDR2 SASEGT. Trimming took 2 bases from V and 0 from J, leaving 17 bases between them. As DNA, the CDR3 is TGTGCCAGCAGTGAAAGGCAGCCAGACCGCTATAGCAATCAGCCCCAGCATTTT. Translating gives CASSERQPDRYSNQPQHF.

This clonotype has ten or more counts. The chain uses TRBV7-3 and TRBJ1-6, with D uncertain. This CDR3 is built from 14 residues. CDR1 and CDR2 from the germline V gene are SGHTA and FQGTGA. V lost 3 bases and J lost 5, with 8 bases in between. CDR3 sequence reads: CASSFAANNSPLHF. The CDR3 bases are TGTGCCAGCAGCTTCGCAGCAAATAATTCACCCCTCCACTTT.

Details on this clonotype: A read error may be the cause here, since a much bigger clone is one base away. CDR3: CASSQAPHNEQFF. CDR3 DNA sequence: TGTGCCAGCAGTCAAGCGCCCCACAATGAGCAGTTCTTC. The chain combines TRBV6-1 with TRBJ2-1; D ambiguous. Germline CDR1 and CDR2: MNHNS and SASEGT. This CDR3 contains 13 residues.

V and J are TRBV18 and TRBJ1-3; tentatively, D is TRBD1 (5 bases). Trimming stripped 0 bases from V and 4 bases from J, with 16 bases between. The CDR3 extends over 17 amino acids. Looked up from germline, CDR1 is KGHSH and CDR2 is LQKENI. The CDR3 DNA reads as TGTGCCAGCTCACCACCACAAGCCAGGGTGGTCGGAAACACCATATATTTT. Protein: CASSPPQARVVGNTIYF.

This sequence joins TRBV9 and TRBJ1-4; TRBD1 matches at 8 bases. Per the germline V gene, CDR1 is SGDLS and CDR2 is YYNGEE. CDR3 length equals 14 residues. Germline trimming cut 6 bases from V and 5 bases from J; bases unmatched to any gene: 6. The CDR3 spells CASNRGDRNEKLFF. CDR3 in DNA: TGTGCCAGCAACAGGGGGGACAGGAATGAAAAACTGTTTTTT.

There are many counts of this clonotype. This chain links TRBV6-1 with TRBJ2-1; no clear D. V was shortened by 4 bases and J by 9 bases, with 16 bases between the two germline ends. The CDR3 contains 14 residues. CDR1 is MNHNS and CDR2 is SASEGT in the germline V gene. CDR3: CASSVISSSGEQFF. As DNA, the CDR3 is TGTGCCAGCAGTGTAATAAGCTCTTCTGGTGAGCAGTTCTTC.

Turning to this clonotype: An end of the junction does not agree with germline; a read error may underlie this. The CDR3 bases are TGTGCCAGCAGCGCCCCAGGGGCAGGGAGTCATGATTCACCCTTCCACTTT. Its translation: CASSAPGAGSHDSPFHF. This chain uses TRBV9 with TRBJ1-6; tentative D call: TRBD1 (6 bases). CDR1 SGDLS and CDR2 YYNGEE come from the germline V gene. The CDR3 is 17 amino acids.

This clonotype was picked up many times. This chain links TRBV9 with TRBJ2-6, with unresolved D. This CDR3 spans 15 amino acids. Trimming left V 0 bases short and J 2 bases short, with 6 bases between. Germline CDR1 is SGDLS and CDR2 is YYNGEE. CDR3 residues: CASSVGPPGANVLTF. The DNA of the CDR3 is TGTGCCAGCAGCGTAGGGCCCCCTGGGGCCAACGTCCTGACTTTC.